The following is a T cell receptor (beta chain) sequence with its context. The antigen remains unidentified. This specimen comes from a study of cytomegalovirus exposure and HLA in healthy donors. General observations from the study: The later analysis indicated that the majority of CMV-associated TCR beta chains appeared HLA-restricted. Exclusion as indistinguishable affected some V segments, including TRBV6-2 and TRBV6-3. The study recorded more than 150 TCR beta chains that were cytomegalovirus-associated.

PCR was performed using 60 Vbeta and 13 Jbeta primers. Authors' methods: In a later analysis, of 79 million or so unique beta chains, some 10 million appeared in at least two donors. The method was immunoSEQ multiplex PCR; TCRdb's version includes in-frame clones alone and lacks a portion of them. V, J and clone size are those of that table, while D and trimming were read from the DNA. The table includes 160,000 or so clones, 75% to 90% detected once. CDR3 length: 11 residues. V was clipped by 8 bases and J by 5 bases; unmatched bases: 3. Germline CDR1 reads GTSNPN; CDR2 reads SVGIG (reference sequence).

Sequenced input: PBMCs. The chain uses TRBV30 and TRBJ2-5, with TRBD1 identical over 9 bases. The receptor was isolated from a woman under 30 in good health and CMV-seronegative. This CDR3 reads CAQGQGETQYF. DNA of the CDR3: TGTGCCCAGGGACAGGGTGAGACCCAGTACTTC.